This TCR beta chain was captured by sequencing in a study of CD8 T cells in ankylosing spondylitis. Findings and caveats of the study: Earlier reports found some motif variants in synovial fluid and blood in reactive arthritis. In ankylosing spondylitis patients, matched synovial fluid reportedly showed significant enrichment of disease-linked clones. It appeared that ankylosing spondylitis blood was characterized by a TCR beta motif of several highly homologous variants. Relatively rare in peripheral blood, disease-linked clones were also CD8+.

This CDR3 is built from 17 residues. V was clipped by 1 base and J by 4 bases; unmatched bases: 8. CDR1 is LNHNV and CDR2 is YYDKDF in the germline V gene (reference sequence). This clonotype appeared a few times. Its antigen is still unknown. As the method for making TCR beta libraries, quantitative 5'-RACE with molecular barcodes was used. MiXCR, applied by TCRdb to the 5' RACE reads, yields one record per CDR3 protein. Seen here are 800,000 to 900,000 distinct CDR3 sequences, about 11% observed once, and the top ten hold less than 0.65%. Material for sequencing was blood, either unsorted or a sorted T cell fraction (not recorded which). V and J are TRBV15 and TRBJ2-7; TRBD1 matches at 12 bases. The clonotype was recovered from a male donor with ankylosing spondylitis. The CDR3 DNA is TGTGCCACCAGCAGAGGACCGGGACAGGGGGCTAAGTACGAGCAGTACTTC. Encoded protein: CATSRGPGQGAKYEQYF.